One sample yielded the 3 T cell receptor beta chains listed below, sequenced in a study of blood T cell repertoires in COVID-19. This table comes from immunoSEQ multiplex PCR, and its TCRdb copy is limited to in-frame clones, with some not included. This sample has about 490,000 clones, with around 85% found just once. The sample consisted of peripheral blood. All receptors derive from a human donor in a cohort sampled during active COVID-19.

The rearrangement links TRBV9 to TRBJ1-2, with D hard to call. The CDR3 totals 14 residues. Looked up from germline, CDR1 is SGDLS and CDR2 is YYNGEE. Trimming took 3 bases from V and 8 from J, leaving 17 bases between them. DNA for the CDR3: TGTGCCAGCAGCGCTAGCCTCACCATCAGAGGCTACACCTTC. Its translation: CASSASLTIRGYTF.

The rearrangement joins TRBV24-1 to TRBJ1-2, with a weak D call TRBD1 (5 bases). The V end lost 1 base, the J end lost 10 bases, and 12 bases lay between the germline ends. This CDR3 spans 13 amino acids. Germline lookup yields CDR1 KGHDR and CDR2 SFDVKD. The CDR3 nucleotides are TGTGCCACCAGTGATTTTGCAGGGCTCGACTACACCTTC. Protein sequence: CATSDFAGLDYTF.

V usage is TRBV5-1 and J usage is TRBJ2-7; D might be TRBD2 (6 bases). The CDR3 is 16 residues long. CDR1 and CDR2 (germline): SGHRS, YFSETQ. V was clipped by 0 bases and J by 0 bases, with 13 bases between them. The CDR3 sequence is CASSLGPGTDSYEQYF. CDR3 nucleotides: TGCGCCAGCAGCTTGGGCCCCGGGACTGACTCCTACGAGCAGTACTTC. Filled out from reference TRBV5-1 and TRBJ2-7, the complete variable domain reads KAGVTQTPRYLIKTRGQQVTLSCSPISGHRSVSWYQQTPGQGLQFLFEYFSETQRNKGNFPGRFSGRQFSNSRSEMNVSTLELGDSALYLCASSLGPGTDSYEQYFGPGTRLTVT.